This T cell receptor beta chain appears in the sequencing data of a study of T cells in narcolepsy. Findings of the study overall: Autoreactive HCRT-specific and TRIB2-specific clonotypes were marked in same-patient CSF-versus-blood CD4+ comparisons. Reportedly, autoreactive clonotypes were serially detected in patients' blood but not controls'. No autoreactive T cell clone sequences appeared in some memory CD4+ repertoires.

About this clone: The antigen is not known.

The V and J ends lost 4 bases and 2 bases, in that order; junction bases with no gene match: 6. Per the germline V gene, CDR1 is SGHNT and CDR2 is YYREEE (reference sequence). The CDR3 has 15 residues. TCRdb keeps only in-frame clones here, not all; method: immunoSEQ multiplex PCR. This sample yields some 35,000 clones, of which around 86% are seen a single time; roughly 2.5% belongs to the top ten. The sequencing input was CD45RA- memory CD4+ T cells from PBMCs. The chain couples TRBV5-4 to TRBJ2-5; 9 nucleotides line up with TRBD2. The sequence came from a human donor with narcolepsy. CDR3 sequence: CASSTVAGVQETQYF. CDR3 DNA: TGTGCCAGCAGCACCGTAGCGGGGGTTCAAGAGACCCAGTACTTC.